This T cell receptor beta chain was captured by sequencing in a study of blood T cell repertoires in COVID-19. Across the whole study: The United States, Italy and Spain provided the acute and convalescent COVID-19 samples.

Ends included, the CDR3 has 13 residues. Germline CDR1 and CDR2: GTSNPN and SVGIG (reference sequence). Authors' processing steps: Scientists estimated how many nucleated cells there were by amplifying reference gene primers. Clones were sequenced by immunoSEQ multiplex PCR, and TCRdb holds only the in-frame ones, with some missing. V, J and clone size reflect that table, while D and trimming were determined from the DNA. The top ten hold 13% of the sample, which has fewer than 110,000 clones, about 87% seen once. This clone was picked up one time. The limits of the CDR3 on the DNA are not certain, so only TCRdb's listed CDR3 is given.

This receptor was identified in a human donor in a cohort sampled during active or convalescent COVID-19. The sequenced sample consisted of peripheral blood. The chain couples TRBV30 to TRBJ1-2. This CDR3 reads CAYKQGRDYGCTF.